This TCR beta chain is drawn from a study of CD8 T cells in Susac syndrome. Study-wide results and limits: Clonal expansion was missing from Susac syndrome CD4+ T cell repertoires.

Trimming shortened V by 5 bases and J by 5 bases, and 6 bases separated the two germline ends. Germline V lookup: CDR1 DFQATT, CDR2 SNEGSKA (reference sequence). The CDR3 runs 11 residues. As regards this clonotype: What it recognizes is unknown.

Reverse transcription of roughly 0.45 to 1 ug RNA used random hexamers. TCRdb re-analysed the immunoSEQ multiplex PCR reads in MiXCR, keeping a single row per CDR3 protein. The sample yields hundreds of thousands of distinct CDR3 sequences, about 94% seen once. What was sequenced was CD4+ T cells from PBMCs. The receptor comes from a human donor with Susac syndrome. This chain uses TRBV20-1 with TRBJ2-2, with D unclear. Here the CDR3 reads CSAERTGELFF. In DNA, the CDR3 is TGCAGTGCTGAACGGACCGGGGAGCTGTTTTTT.